The 15 T cell receptor beta chains below were found in one sample sequenced in a study of beta chain features in type 1 diabetes. TCRB transcripts that were expressed got sequenced, as all of the isolated RNA had been reverse transcribed. Sequencing used immunoSEQ multiplex PCR; TCRdb keeps in-frame clones, though not all of them. The table has 240,000 or so clones, 68% seen once. Sequenced input: naive CD4+ T cells from blood. All receptors come from a man aged 25-40 years in good health.

V usage is TRBV5-6 and J usage is TRBJ2-2, with TRBD1 matching over 10 bases. J was trimmed by 6 bases and V by 4 bases; bases with no gene match: 9. Germline V gives CDR1 SGHDT, CDR2 YYEEEE. The CDR3 runs to 16 residues. CDR3: CASSRRDRGYAGELFF. For the CDR3, the DNA is TGTGCCAGCAGCCGCCGGGACAGGGGATATGCCGGGGAGCTGTTTTTT.

This clone appeared once. The chain joins TRBV9 to TRBJ2-3; D possibly matches TRBD1 or TRBD2 (5 bases each). CDR1 SGDLS and CDR2 YYNGEE come from the germline V gene. Trimming removed 4 bases at V and 2 bases at J, with 14 bases between. This CDR3 region has 15 residues. This chain's CDR3 is CASSPGAPHTDTQYF. The CDR3 DNA follows: TGTGCCAGCAGCCCCGGGGCCCCTCACACAGATACGCAGTATTTT.

V and J are TRBV30 and TRBJ1-1; D gene uncertain. The CDR3 loop spans 12 amino acids. Germline lookup yields CDR1 GTSNPN and CDR2 SVGIG (reference sequence). Trimming cost V 1 base and J 3 bases, with 6 bases left between them. CDR3 residues: CAWSEGDTEAFF. The CDR3 region has the DNA TGTGCCTGGAGTGAAGGAGACACTGAAGCTTTCTTT. Drawing the rest from reference TRBV30 and TRBJ1-1, the complete variable domain is SQTIHQWPATLVQPVGSPLSLECTVEGTSNPNLYWYRQAAGRGLQLLFYSVGIGQISSEVPQNLSASRPQDRQFILSSKKLLLSDSGFYLCAWSEGDTEAFFGQGTRLTVV.

Remarks on this clone: The same CDR3 is also encoded by other DNA sequences in this sample. The chain recombines TRBV30 with TRBJ1-2; D is unresolved. The ends were cut back, 0 bases at V and 3 bases at J, with 2 bases in the middle. Germline CDR1 is GTSNPN and CDR2 is SVGIG (reference sequence). CDR3 length: 11 residues. The CDR3 reads CAWSVDYGYTF. The CDR3 DNA follows: TGTGCCTGGAGTGTAGACTATGGCTACACCTTC.

This clone was counted between two and nine times. The chain has TRBV4-2 and TRBJ2-3, with unresolved D. CDR1 and CDR2 (germline): LGHNA, YNFKEQ. Trimming took 1 base from V and 1 from J, leaving 12 bases between them. The CDR3 covers 16 residues. The DNA for the CDR3 is TGTGCCAGCAGCCAAGGGGCTAATACTCGCACAGATACGCAGTATTTT. Its translation is CASSQGANTRTDTQYF.

V and J are TRBV2 and TRBJ1-2; TRBD1 matches at 7 bases. Unmatched junction bases numbered 9, after V lost 6 bases and J lost 5 bases. Germline CDR1 SNHLY, CDR2 FYNNEI. This CDR3 region has 14 residues. The CDR3 loop is CASSDRQGWYGYTF. The CDR3 DNA sequence: TGTGCCAGCAGCGACCGACAGGGTTGGTATGGCTACACCTTC.

The gene calls are TRBV19 and TRBJ2-1, with D perhaps matching TRBD1 (5 bases). The CDR3 runs to 15 residues. V lost 4 bases, J lost 1 base, and 11 bases lay in between. Germline V gives CDR1 LNHDA, CDR2 SQIVND (reference sequence). The CDR3 DNA is TGTGCCAGTAGTAACCAGGGAAATTCCTACAATGAGCAGTTCTTC. Protein product: CASSNQGNSYNEQFF. Using reference TRBV19 and TRBJ2-1 for the parts outside the CDR3, the full variable domain is DGGITQSPKYLFRKEGQNVTLSCEQNLNHDAMYWYRQDPGQGLRLIYYSQIVNDFQKGDIAEGYSVSREKKESFPLTVTSAQKNPTAFYLCASSNQGNSYNEQFFGPGTRLTVL.

V usage is TRBV25-1 and J usage is TRBJ1-2, with D uncertain. CDR1 and CDR2 from the germline V gene are MGHDK and SYGVNS. V was cut by 9 bases and J by 1 base, with 6 bases left in between. CDR3 length equals 11 residues. CDR3 sequence reads: CASTDNYGYTF. CDR3 nucleotide sequence: TGTGCCAGTACAGATAACTATGGCTACACCTTC.

This clone was recorded a few times. The chain has TRBV7-2 and TRBJ2-5; TRBD1 might be the D (5 bases). CDR3 size: 13 residues. Trimming cost V 3 bases and J 3 bases, with 8 bases left between them. Germline-derived CDR1 and CDR2 are SGHTA and FQGNSA. The DNA of the CDR3 is TGTGCCAGCAGCTTCGGACACAAAGAGACCCAGTACTTC. Amino acids: CASSFGHKETQYF.

This rearrangement joins TRBV20-1 to TRBJ1-2; D gene uncertain. This CDR3 is built from 11 residues. Trimming cost V 1 base and J 4 bases, with 4 bases left between them. Germline loops: CDR1 DFQATT, CDR2 SNEGSKA (reference sequence). The CDR3 reads CSARVGYGYTF. The DNA of the CDR3 is TGCAGTGCTAGAGTGGGCTATGGCTACACCTTC.

The chain carries TRBV30 and TRBJ2-7, with 7 bases that match TRBD1. The CDR3 has 11 residues. V lost 4 bases to trimming and J lost 6 bases; unmatched junction nucleotides: 3. Germline V gene lookup returns CDR1 GTSNPN and CDR2 SVGIG (reference sequence). CDR3 protein: CAWNHRGEQYF. Written as DNA, the CDR3 is TGTGCCTGGAACCACAGGGGCGAGCAGTACTTC.

CDR3 sequence (DNA): TGCAGCGTTGAGTCCCTAGCGATATCGAACACCGGGGAGCTGTTTTTT. It translates to CSVESLAISNTGELFF. J is TRBJ2-2 and V is TRBV29-1; TRBD2 might be the D (6 bases). CDR3 size: 16 residues. Between the trimmed V and J ends, which lost 3 bases and 0 bases, there was a span of 14 bases. CDR1 is SQVTM, CDR2 ANQGSEA, per germline.

The chain uses TRBV7-2 and TRBJ2-1, with TRBD1 as a possible D gene (5 bases). The CDR3 is made up of 15 amino acids. The V gene's germline CDR1 is SGHTA and CDR2 FQGNSA. Trimming cost V 2 bases and J 2 bases, with 10 bases left between them. The CDR3 nucleotides are TGTGCCAGCAGCTTACGGTCAGGGCCCTACAATGAGCAGTTCTTC. It yields the protein CASSLRSGPYNEQFF.

This clone was found a few times. V and J are TRBV29-1 and TRBJ2-7; D not resolved. This CDR3 region has 11 residues. V lost 7 bases, J lost 0 bases, and 7 bases lay in between. Germline V CDR1 and CDR2: SQVTM, ANQGSEA. Written as DNA, the CDR3 is TGCAGCGCTCTAAGCTCCTACGAGCAGTACTTC. Translated, it gives CSALSSYEQYF.

The chain has TRBV12-5 and TRBJ1-3; D gene unclear. V lost 6 bases and J lost 6, with 9 bases in between. The CDR3 spans 12 residues. Germline CDR1 and CDR2: LGHNT and FRNRAP. DNA of the CDR3: TGTGCTAGTGGCCGCGACACAAACACCATATATTTT. Its protein product is CASGRDTNTIYF.